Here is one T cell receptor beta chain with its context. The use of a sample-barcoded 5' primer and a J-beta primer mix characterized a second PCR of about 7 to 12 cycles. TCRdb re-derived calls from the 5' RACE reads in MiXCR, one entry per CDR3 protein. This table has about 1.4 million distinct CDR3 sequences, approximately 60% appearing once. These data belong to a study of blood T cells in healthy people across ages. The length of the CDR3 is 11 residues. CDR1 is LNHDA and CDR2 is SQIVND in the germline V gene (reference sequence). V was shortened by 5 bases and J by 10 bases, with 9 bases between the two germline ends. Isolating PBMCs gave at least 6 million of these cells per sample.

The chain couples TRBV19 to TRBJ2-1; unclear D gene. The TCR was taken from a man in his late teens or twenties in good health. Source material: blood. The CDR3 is CASSWSGEQFF. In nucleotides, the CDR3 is TGTGCCAGTAGTTGGTCTGGGGAGCAGTTCTTC.